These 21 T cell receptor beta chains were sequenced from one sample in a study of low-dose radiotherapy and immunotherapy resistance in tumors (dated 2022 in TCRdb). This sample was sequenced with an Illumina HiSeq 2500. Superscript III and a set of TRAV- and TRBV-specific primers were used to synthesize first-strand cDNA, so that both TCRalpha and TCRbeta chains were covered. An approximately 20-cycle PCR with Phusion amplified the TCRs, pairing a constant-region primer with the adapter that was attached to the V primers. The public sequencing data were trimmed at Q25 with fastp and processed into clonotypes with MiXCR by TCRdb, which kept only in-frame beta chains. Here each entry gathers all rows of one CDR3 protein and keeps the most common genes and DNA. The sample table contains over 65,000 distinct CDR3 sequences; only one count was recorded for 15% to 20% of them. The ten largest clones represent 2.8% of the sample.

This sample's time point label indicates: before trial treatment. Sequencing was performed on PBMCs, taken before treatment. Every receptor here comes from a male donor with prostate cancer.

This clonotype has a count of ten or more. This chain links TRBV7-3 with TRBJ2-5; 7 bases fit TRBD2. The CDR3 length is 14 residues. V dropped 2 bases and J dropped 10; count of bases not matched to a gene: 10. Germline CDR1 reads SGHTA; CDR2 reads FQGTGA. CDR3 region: CASSLELARGDQYF. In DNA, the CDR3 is TGTGCCAGCAGCTTAGAACTAGCGCGGGGTGACCAGTACTTC.

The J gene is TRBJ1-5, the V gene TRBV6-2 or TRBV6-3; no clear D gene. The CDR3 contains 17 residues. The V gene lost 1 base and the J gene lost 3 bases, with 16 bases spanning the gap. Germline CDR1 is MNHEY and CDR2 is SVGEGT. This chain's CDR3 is CASSYYTGSLNNQPQHF. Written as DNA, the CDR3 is TGTGCCAGCAGTTACTATACTGGGTCTCTAAACAATCAGCCCCAGCATTTT.

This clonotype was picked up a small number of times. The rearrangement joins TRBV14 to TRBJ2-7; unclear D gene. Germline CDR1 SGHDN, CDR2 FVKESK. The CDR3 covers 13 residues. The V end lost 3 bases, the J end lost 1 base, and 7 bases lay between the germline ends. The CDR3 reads CASSHLSSYEQYF. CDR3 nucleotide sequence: TGTGCCAGCAGCCACTTGTCATCCTACGAGCAGTACTTC.

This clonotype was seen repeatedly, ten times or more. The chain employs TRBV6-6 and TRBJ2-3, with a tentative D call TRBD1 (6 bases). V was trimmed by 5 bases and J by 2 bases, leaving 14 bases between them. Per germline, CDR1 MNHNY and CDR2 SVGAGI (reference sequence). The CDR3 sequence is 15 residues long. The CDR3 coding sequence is TGTGCCAGCAGTGTCCAGGGGACAAACACAGATACGCAGTATTTT. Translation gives CASSVQGTNTDTQYF.

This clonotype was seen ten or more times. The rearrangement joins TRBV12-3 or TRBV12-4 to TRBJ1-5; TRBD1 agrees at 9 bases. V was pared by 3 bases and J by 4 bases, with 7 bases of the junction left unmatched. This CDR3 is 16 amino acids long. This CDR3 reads CASSFQPGQGNQPQHF. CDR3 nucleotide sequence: TGTGCCAGCAGTTTCCAACCGGGACAGGGTAATCAGCCCCAGCATTTT.

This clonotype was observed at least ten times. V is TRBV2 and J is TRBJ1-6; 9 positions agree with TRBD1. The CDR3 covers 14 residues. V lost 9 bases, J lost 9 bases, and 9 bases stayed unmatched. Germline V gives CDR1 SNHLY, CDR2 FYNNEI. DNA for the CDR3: TGTGCCAGTGACCCTGACAGGGGGAGTTCACCCCTCCACTTT. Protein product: CASDPDRGSSPLHF.

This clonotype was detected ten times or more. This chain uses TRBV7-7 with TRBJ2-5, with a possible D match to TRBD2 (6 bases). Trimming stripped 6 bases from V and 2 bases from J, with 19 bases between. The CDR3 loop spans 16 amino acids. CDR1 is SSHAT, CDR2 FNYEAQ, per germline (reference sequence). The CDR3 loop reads CASSPNLGGTQETQYF. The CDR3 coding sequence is TGTGCCAGCAGTCCTAACCTAGGAGGGACTCAAGAGACCCAGTACTTC.

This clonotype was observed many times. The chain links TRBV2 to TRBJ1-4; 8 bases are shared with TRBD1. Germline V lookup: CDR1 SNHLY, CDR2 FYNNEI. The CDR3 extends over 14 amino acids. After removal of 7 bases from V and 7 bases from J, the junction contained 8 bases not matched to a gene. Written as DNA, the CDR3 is TGTGCCAGCACCGTGAGACAGGGGACTGAAAAACTGTTTTTT. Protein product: CASTVRQGTEKLFF.

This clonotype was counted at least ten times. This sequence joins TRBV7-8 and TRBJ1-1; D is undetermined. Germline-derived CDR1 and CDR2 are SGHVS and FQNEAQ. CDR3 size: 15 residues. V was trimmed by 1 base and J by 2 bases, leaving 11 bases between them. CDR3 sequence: CASSLDAGANTEAFF. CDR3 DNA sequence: TGTGCCAGCAGCTTAGACGCGGGCGCAAACACTGAAGCTTTCTTT.

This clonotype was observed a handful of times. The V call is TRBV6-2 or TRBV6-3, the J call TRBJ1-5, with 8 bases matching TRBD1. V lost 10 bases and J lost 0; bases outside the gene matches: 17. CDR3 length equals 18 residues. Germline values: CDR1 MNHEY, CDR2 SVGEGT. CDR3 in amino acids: CATSPVAGGPYSNQPQHF. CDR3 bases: TGTGCCACTTCCCCGGTGGCAGGGGGCCCGTATAGCAATCAGCCCCAGCATTTT.

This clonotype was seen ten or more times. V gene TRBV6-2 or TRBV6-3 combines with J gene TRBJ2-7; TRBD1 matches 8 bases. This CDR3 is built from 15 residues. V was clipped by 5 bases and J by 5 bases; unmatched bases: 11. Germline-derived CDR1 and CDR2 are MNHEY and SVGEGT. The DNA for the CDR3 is TGTGCCAGCAGTGTGACAGGGGAGGTCGTTAACGAGCAGTACTTC. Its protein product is CASSVTGEVVNEQYF.

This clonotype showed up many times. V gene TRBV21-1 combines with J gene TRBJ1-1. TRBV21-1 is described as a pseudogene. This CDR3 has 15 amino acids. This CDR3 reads CASSPGEGMNTEAFF. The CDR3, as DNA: TGTGCCAGCAGCCCCGGGGAGGGAATGAACACTGAAGCTTTCTTT.

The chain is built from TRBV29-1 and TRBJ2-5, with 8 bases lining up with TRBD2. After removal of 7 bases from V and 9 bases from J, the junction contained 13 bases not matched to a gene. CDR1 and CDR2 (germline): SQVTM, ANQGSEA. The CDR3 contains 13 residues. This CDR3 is CSELSGGQGAQYF. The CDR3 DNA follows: TGCAGCGAGTTGTCGGGGGGGCAAGGAGCCCAGTACTTC.

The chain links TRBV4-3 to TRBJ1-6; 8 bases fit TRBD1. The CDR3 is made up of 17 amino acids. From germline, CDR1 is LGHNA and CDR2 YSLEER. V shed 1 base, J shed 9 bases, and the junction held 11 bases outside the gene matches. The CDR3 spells CASSQGTGTLQRSPLHF. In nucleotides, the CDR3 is TGCGCCAGCAGCCAAGGGACAGGGACATTGCAGCGTTCACCCCTCCACTTT.

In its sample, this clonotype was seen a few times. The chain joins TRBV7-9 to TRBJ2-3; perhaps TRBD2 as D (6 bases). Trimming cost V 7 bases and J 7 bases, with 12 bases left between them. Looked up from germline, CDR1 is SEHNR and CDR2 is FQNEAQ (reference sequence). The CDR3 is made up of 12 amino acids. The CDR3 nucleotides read TGTGCCAGCAACACCCGGGACTATACGCAGTATTTT. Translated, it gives CASNTRDYTQYF.

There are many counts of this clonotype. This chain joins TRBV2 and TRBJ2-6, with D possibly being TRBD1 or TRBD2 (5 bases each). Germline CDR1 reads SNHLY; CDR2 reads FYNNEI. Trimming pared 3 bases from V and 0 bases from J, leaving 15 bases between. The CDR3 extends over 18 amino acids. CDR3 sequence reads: CASSDFRGEASGANVLTF. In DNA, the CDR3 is TGTGCCAGCAGTGATTTTCGAGGGGAAGCCTCTGGGGCCAACGTCCTGACTTTC. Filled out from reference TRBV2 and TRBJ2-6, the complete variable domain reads EPEVTQTPSHQVTQMGQEVILRCVPISNHLYFYWYRQILGQKVEFLVSFYNNEISEKSEIFDDQFSVERPDGSNFTLKIRSTKLEDSAMYFCASSDFRGEASGANVLTFGAGSRLTVL.

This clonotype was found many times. This CDR3 is CASSHVSGANVLTF. The CDR3 nucleotides are TGTGCCAGCTCCCACGTTTCTGGGGCCAACGTCCTGACTTTC. The chain uses TRBV19 and TRBJ2-6; D is undetermined. There are 14 residues in the CDR3. The ends were cut back, 9 bases at V and 1 base at J, with 10 bases in the middle. The germline V gene has CDR1 LNHDA and CDR2 SQIVND (reference sequence).

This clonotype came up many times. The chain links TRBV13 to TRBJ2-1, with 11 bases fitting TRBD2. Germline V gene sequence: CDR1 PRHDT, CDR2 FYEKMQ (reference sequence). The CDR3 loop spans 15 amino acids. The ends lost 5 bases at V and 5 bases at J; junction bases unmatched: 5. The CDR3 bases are TGTGCCAGCAGCCCCCAGACTAGCGGGGACAATGAGCAGTTCTTC. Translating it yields CASSPQTSGDNEQFF.

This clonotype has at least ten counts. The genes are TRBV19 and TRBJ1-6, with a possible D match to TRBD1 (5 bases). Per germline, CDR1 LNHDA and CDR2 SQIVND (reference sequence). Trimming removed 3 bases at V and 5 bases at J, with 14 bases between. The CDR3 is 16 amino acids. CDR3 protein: CASSITGDLHNSPLHF. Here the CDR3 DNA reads TGTGCCAGTAGTATTACGGGGGACCTCCATAATTCACCCCTCCACTTT.

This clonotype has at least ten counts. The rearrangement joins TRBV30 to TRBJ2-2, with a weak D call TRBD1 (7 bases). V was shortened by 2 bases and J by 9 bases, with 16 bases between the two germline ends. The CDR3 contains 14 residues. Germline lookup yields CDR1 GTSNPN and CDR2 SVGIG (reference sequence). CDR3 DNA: TGTGCCTGGAGTCAGAGGCAGGGGGACTGGGAGCTGTTTTTT. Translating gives CAWSQRQGDWELFF.

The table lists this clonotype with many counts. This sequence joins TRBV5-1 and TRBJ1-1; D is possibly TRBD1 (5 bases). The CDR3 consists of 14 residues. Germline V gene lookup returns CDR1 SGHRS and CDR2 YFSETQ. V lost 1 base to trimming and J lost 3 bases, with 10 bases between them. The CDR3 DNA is TGCGCCAGCAGCTTGACGGGGACCCACACTGAAGCTTTCTTT. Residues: CASSLTGTHTEAFF.